A selection of T cell receptor beta chains follows, all from one sample in a study of cytomegalovirus exposure and HLA in healthy donors. The data were produced by immunoSEQ multiplex PCR, yet TCRdb's version contains in-frame clones alone and is incomplete. The sample includes 100,000 to 150,000 clones, about 93% seen only once; the top ten take around 1.2%. The sequenced sample was PBMCs. Every receptor here comes from a woman under 30 in good health and CMV-seronegative. Both conserved end residues are part of each CDR3. Each record gives: V gene, D gene, J gene, CDR3 length, clone size, CDR3 DNA, CDR3 protein. The D gene is left open where the match is weak. The size of a clone is reported for some rows only, either as once, few or many, or as a class for expanded clones.

TRBV7-6,.,TRBJ1-1,12,.,TGTGCCAGCAGCTCGACAGTGGGTGAAGCTTTCTTT,CASSSTVGEAFF
TRBV28,TRBD1,TRBJ1-3,15,.,TGTGCCAGCAGACTCGCGGGACAGAGACCAAACACCATATATTTT,CASRLAGQRPNTIYF
TRBV19,TRBD1,TRBJ1-1,13,.,TGTGCCAGCTCTACAGGGGGCCGGACTGAAGCTTTCTTT,CASSTGGRTEAFF
TRBV5-1,TRBD2,TRBJ2-2,16,.,TGCGCCAGCAGCTTATCCGGGACTAGGAACACCGGGGAGCTGTTTTTT,CASSLSGTRNTGELFF
TRBV4-1,.,TRBJ1-1,16,.,TGCGCCAGCAGCCAAGCCCACGAGGATGGGGCCACTGAAGCTTTCTTT,CASSQAHEDGATEAFF
TRBV18,.,TRBJ2-4,16,.,TGTGCCAGCTCTCTTTGGGCAGGGGATGCCAAAAACATTCAGTACTTC,CASSLWAGDAKNIQYF
TRBV6-1,.,TRBJ1-2,15,.,TGTGCCAGCAGTGAAGCGCTTCAGGGTACCTATGGCTACACCTTC,CASSEALQGTYGYTF
TRBV5-1,TRBD1,TRBJ1-1,13,.,TGCGCCAGCAGCTCTCCAGGGGGCACTGAAGCTTTCTTT,CASSSPGGTEAFF
TRBV29-1,.,TRBJ1-1,12,.,TGCAGCGTTGAGACCTTGGAGAGTGGAGCTTTCTTT,CSVETLESGAFF
TRBV4-1,.,TRBJ2-4,17,few,TGCGCCAGCAGCCAAGAGGGGAGCTACATAGCCAAAAACATTCAGTACTTC,CASSQEGSYIAKNIQYF
TRBV6-1,.,TRBJ2-5,13,once,TGTGCCAGCGCAGGCGAAGCCCAAGAGACCCAGTACTTC,CASAGEAQETQYF
TRBV2,TRBD1,TRBJ2-2,14,.,TGTGCCAGCAGTGCGACAGGGGGTACCGGGGAGCTGTTTTTT,CASSATGGTGELFF
TRBV27,.,TRBJ2-1,11,.,TGTGCCAGCAGTGAGAGGAATGAGCAGTTCTTC,CASSERNEQFF
TRBV5-5,TRBD1,TRBJ1-2,13,.,TGTGCCAGCAGCCGAGGGACAGACTATGGCTACACCTTC,CASSRGTDYGYTF
TRBV5-1,.,TRBJ1-2,17,.,TGCGCCAGCAGCACTACATCGGCCAGCCTTGCCTTCTATGGCTACACCTTC,CASSTTSASLAFYGYTF
TRBV11-1,TRBD1,TRBJ1-5,13,once,TGTGCCAGCAGCTTAGAAACAGGGGATCCCCAGCATTTT,CASSLETGDPQHF
TRBV10-3,TRBD1,TRBJ1-1,11,.,TGTGCCATACGACAGGGCACTGAAGCTTTCTTT,CAIRQGTEAFF
TRBV28,TRBD1,TRBJ1-1,15,.,TGTGCCAGCATCCGACGGACAGGAATGAACACTGAAGCTTTCTTT,CASIRRTGMNTEAFF
TRBV28,TRBD1,TRBJ1-5,16,.,TGTGCCAGCAATAGTCCCGGGACAGGGAACGGTCAGCCCCAGCATTTT,CASNSPGTGNGQPQHF
TRBV5-6,.,TRBJ2-7,18,.,TGTGCCAGCAGCTTAACAGGGTCTTTACAGCGCCGTGGTTACGAGCAGTACTTC,CASSLTGSLQRRGYEQYF
TRBV6-1,.,TRBJ2-5,13,.,TGTGCCGGGCGAAAGACAGTCCAAGAGACCCAGTACTTC,CAGRKTVQETQYF
TRBV29-1,TRBD2,TRBJ2-7,13,.,TGCAGCGTTGTCGTAGCGGGAGGGTACGAGCAGTACTTC,CSVVVAGGYEQYF
TRBV7-2,.,TRBJ2-1,13,.,TGTGCCAGCAGCTCCGACAGTTACAATGAGCAGTTCTTC,CASSSDSYNEQFF
TRBV19,TRBD1,TRBJ1-4,13,.,TGTGCCAGTTGTCGGACAGGGGTGGAAAAACTGTTTTTT,CASCRTGVEKLFF
TRBV6-5,.,TRBJ2-7,15,.,TGTGCCAGCAGTTACTCGAGACGGGGGTCCTACGAGCAGTACTTC,CASSYSRRGSYEQYF
TRBV13,TRBD2,TRBJ2-1,15,.,TGTGCCAGCAGCTCGGGACTAGACCGTTACAATGAGCAGTTCTTC,CASSSGLDRYNEQFF
TRBV25-1,.,TRBJ1-5,15,.,TGTGCCAGCAGTGGCGCGGGGGGAGGGAATCAGCCCCAGCATTTT,CASSGAGGGNQPQHF
TRBV2,.,TRBJ1-2,12,.,TGTGCCAGCAGCGGGACACTCCAAGGCTACACCTTC,CASSGTLQGYTF
TRBV5-1,TRBD2,TRBJ2-3,16,.,TGCGCCAGCAGCAACCGGGGCGGGGGGGCCCCAGATACGCAGTATTTT,CASSNRGGGAPDTQYF
TRBV5-1,TRBD2,TRBJ2-7,18,once,TGCGCCAGCAGCCAACTTCACGCCGGGACTAGCGGGACTTACGAGCAGTACTTC,CASSQLHAGTSGTYEQYF
TRBV5-1,TRBD1,TRBJ2-7,15,.,TGCGCCAGCAGCGCCGGACAGGGGTTATCCTACGAGCAGTACTTC,CASSAGQGLSYEQYF
TRBV13,.,TRBJ2-2,15,.,TGTGCCAGCAGCCTCGGACTAACCCTCACCGGGGAGCTGTTTTTT,CASSLGLTLTGELFF
TRBV28,.,TRBJ1-2,14,.,TGTGCCAGCAGCCCCCCCGGAGTCGGGGGGGGCTACACCTTC,CASSPPGVGGGYTF
TRBV2,.,TRBJ2-7,14,.,TGTGCCAGCAAAACCGGGACACACAGCTACGAGCAGTACTTC,CASKTGTHSYEQYF
TRBV6-5,TRBD1,TRBJ2-2,13,.,TGTGCCAGCGGGACAGGGCGCACCGGGGAGCTGTTTTTT,CASGTGRTGELFF
TRBV2,.,TRBJ2-7,12,.,TGTGCCAGCAGTGGCCGGTCGGACGAGCAGTACTTC,CASSGRSDEQYF
TRBV6-5,.,TRBJ2-7,14,.,TGTGCCAGCAGTTACAATAGCGGCTACTACGAGCAGTACTTC,CASSYNSGYYEQYF
TRBV4-1,.,TRBJ2-1,13,.,TGCGCCAGCAGCCATCCCCAGGGCTATGAGCAGTTCTTC,CASSHPQGYEQFF
TRBV7-9,.,TRBJ2-2,12,.,TGTGCCAGCAGCTTTTGGCTCGGGGAGCTGTTTTTT,CASSFWLGELFF
TRBV9,.,TRBJ2-3,13,.,TGTGCCAGCAGCGTGGAGGGATCAGATACGCAGTATTTT,CASSVEGSDTQYF
TRBV28,TRBD2,TRBJ2-2,17,once,TGTGCCAGCAGTCTGGGACTAGCGGGGTTAAGTACCGGGGAGCTGTTTTTT,CASSLGLAGLSTGELFF
TRBV6-1,TRBD2,TRBJ2-3,15,.,TGTGCCAGCAGTGGGACTAGCGGGGGGGCAGATACGCAGTATTTT,CASSGTSGGADTQYF
TRBV29-1,.,TRBJ2-7,14,.,TGCAGCGTTGGACCCCGACAGACTGACTACGAGCAGTACTTC,CSVGPRQTDYEQYF
TRBV5-4,TRBD1,TRBJ2-6,17,.,TGTGCCAGCAGCTCGGGACAGGTGTCCTCTGGGGCCAACGTCCTGACTTTC,CASSSGQVSSGANVLTF
TRBV9,.,TRBJ2-7,13,.,TGTGCCAGCAGCATGGGACATGCCTACGAGCAGTACTTC,CASSMGHAYEQYF
TRBV5-5,TRBD1,TRBJ1-2,13,.,TGTGCCAGCAGCCACGGACAGGGCTATGGCTACACCTTC,CASSHGQGYGYTF
TRBV10-3,.,TRBJ2-7,13,.,TGTGCCATCATGGGGACTGGAGCGGGCGAGCAGTACTTC,CAIMGTGAGEQYF
TRBV5-1,.,TRBJ2-5,13,.,TGCGCCAGCAGCACGGCAGGGGCGGAGACCCAGTACTTC,CASSTAGAETQYF
TRBV5-4,TRBD1,TRBJ2-2,16,.,TGTGCCAGCAGCCGCGGACAGGGGGCGAACACCGGGGAGCTGTTTTTT,CASSRGQGANTGELFF
TRBV29-1,.,TRBJ1-2,18,once,TGCAGCGCAGCGGGTTTGGGTGGCCGAGGCATAGGCGTTGGTGGCTACACCTTC,CSAAGLGGRGIGVGGYTF
TRBV28,.,TRBJ1-2,16,.,TGTGCCAGCAGTTTATCTGGAGTGGCAGAGAACTATGGCTACACCTTC,CASSLSGVAENYGYTF
TRBV30,.,TRBJ2-5,12,.,TGTGCCTGGAGTGGGCCCCCCGAGACCCAGTACTTC,CAWSGPPETQYF